This T cell receptor (beta chain) was sequenced for a study of blood T cell repertoires in COVID-19. Germline values: CDR1 SGHVS, CDR2 FNYEAQ. This CDR3 is 15 amino acids long. V lost 5 bases and J 7 bases, leaving 17 bases between the germline ends. Sequencing used immunoSEQ multiplex PCR; TCRdb keeps in-frame clones, though not all of them. The sample has around 190,000 clones, 85% seen once. This clonotype was obtained from a woman in her sixties with acute or convalescent COVID-19. The gene calls are TRBV7-6 and TRBJ1-4; D may be TRBD1 (5 bases). Sequenced input: peripheral blood. CDR3 residues: CASSPRGFGGEKLFF. Written as DNA, the CDR3 is TGTGCCAGCAGCCCTAGGGGCTTTGGTGGTGAAAAACTGTTTTTT. Drawing the rest from reference TRBV7-6 and TRBJ1-4, the complete variable domain is GAGVSQSPRYKVTKRGQDVALRCDPISGHVSLYWYRQALGQGPEFLTYFNYEAQQDKSGLPNDRFSAERPEGSISTLTIQRTEQRDSAMYRCASSPRGFGGEKLFFGSGTQLSVL.